The subject of this entry is one T cell receptor beta chain. The data were obtained in a study of T cell changes during pregnancy in multiple sclerosis. Produced via immunoSEQ multiplex PCR; TCRdb's table is partial and in-frame only. The sample lists tens of thousands of clones; 92% were seen once. The CDR3 spans 16 residues. Germline CDR1 MNHEY, CDR2 SMNVEV (reference sequence). Trimming shortened V by 3 bases and J by 0 bases, and 15 bases separated the two germline ends. The specimen was CD4+ T cells from peripheral blood mononuclear cells, collected after pregnancy. This TCR came from a female donor in good health, enrolled as a control in a pregnancy study. The V call is TRBV27, the J call TRBJ2-7; maybe TRBD2 (5 bases). The CDR3 DNA sequence: TGTGCCAGCAGTTTGGGAGACACCTTACTCTCCTACGAGCAGTACTTC. This codes for CASSLGDTLLSYEQYF.